In this sample, the clone carrying this T cell receptor (beta chain) is medium-sized. What it binds is unknown. The data were obtained in a study of T cell responses to AZD1222 COVID-19 vaccine. Pooling covered second doses at about 4 or about 12 weeks. V lost 4 bases to trimming and J lost 5 bases; unmatched junction nucleotides: 7. This CDR3 region has 15 residues. Germline CDR1 is SGHVS and CDR2 is FNYEAQ. The table came from immunoSEQ multiplex PCR; TCRdb's copy has only in-frame clones and leaves some out. Seen here are just over 150,000 clones, 90% to 95% observed once, and the top ten hold more than 1.3%. Overall study results and limits: Nearly half of spike-specific TCRs reportedly target unmutated variant regions. Spike was spanned by vaccine-associated CD4 TCRs, which were dominant at 160-218 and 743-854. No day 14 peak samples; only post-peak repertoires were characterized.

V and J are TRBV7-6 and TRBJ1-4, with 7 bases that match TRBD1. This receptor was identified in an adult who received the AZD1222 COVID-19 vaccine. Sequences were derived from peripheral blood, sampled 28 days after the second AZD1222 dose. CDR3 sequence: CASSSAGQKNEKLFF. The CDR3 DNA follows: TGTGCCAGCAGCTCCGCGGGACAGAAAAATGAAAAACTGTTTTTT.